This T cell receptor (beta chain) was sequenced for a study of CD8 T cells in Susac syndrome. The CD8+ and CD4+ T cells were negatively isolated, with the TEMRA cells enriched by FACS. The RNA input was roughly 0.45 to 1 ug, and it was reverse transcribed with random hexamers. With immunoSEQ multiplex PCR, TCR beta CDR3 was amplified across 54 Vbeta and 13 Jbeta. In TCRdb, the immunoSEQ multiplex PCR reads were re-called with MiXCR into one record per CDR3 protein. The sample gives approximately 220,000 distinct CDR3 sequences, approximately 90% of which show up once; over 0.1% is in the top ten. CDR1 is SGHTA, CDR2 FQGTGA, per germline. The CDR3 covers 15 residues. Trimming cost V 2 bases and J 3 bases; bases outside gene matches: 2.

Source material: CD8+ T cells from PBMCs. The chain carries TRBV7-3 and TRBJ2-1, with 9 bases matching TRBD1. The clonotype was recovered from a human donor with multiple sclerosis. The CDR3 region has the DNA TGTGCCAGCAGCTTAGGGGACAGGGTCTACAATGAGCAGTTCTTC. It translates to CASSLGDRVYNEQFF.